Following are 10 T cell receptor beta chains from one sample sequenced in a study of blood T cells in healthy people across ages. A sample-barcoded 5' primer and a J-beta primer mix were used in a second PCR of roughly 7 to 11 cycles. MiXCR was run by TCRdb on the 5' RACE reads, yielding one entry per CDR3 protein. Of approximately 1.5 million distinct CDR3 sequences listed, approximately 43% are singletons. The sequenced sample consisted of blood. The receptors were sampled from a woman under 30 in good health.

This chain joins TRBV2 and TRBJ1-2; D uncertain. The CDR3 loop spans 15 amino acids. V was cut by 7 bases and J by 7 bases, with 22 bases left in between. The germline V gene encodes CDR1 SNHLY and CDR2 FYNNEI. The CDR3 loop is CASNRDRGPRSGYTF. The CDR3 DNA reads TGTGCCAGCAACAGAGACCGGGGTCCAAGGTCTGGCTACACCTTC.

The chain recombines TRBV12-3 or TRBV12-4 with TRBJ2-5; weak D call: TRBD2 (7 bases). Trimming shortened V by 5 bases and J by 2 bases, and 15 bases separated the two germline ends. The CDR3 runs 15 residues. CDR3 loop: CASSPLRGGQETQYF. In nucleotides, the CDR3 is TGTGCCAGCAGTCCCCTGAGGGGGGGTCAAGAGACCCAGTACTTC.

The CDR3 DNA follows: TGCGCCAGCAGCCGACTACTTTCAGGGCAACTGTTTTTT. Its protein product is CASSRLLSGQLFF. The chain couples TRBV4-1 to TRBJ1-4, with D maybe TRBD1 (5 bases). The CDR3 covers 13 residues. Germline V gene data show CDR1 as MGHRA and CDR2 as YSYEKL. V was shortened by 4 bases and J by 12 bases, with 15 bases between the two germline ends.

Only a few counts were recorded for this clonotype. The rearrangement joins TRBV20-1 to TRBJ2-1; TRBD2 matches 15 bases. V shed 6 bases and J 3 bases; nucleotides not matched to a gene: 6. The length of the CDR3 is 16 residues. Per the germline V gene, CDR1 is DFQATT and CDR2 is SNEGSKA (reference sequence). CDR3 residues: CSALGLAGGIYNEQFF. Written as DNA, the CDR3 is TGCAGTGCCCTTGGACTAGCGGGAGGGATCTACAATGAGCAGTTCTTC.

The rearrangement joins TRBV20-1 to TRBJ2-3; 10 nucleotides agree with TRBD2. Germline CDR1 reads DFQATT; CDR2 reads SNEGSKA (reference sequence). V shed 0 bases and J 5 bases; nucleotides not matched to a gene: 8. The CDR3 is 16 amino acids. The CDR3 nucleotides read TGCAGTGCTAGAGATCGAGCGGGAGGGTGGGGAGATACGCAGTATTTT. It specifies CSARDRAGGWGDTQYF.

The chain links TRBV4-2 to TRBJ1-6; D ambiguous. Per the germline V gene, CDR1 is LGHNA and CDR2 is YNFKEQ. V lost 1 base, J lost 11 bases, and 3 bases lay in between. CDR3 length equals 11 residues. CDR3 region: CASSQGAPLHF. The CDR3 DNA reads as TGTGCCAGCAGCCAAGGTGCACCCCTCCACTTT.

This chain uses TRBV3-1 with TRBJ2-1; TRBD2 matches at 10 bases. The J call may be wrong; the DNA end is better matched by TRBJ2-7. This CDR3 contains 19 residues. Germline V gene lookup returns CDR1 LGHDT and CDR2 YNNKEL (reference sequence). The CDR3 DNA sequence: TGTGCCAGCAGCCAAGACGGTCTACTAGCGGGAAGCTCCTACAATGAGCAGTACTTC. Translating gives CASSQDGLLAGSSYNEQYF.

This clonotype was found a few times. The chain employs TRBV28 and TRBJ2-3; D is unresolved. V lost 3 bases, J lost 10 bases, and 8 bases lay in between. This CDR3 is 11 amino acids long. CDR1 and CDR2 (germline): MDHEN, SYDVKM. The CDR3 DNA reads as TGTGCCAGCAGTTTTTATGGGTCGCAGTATTTT. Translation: CASSFYGSQYF.

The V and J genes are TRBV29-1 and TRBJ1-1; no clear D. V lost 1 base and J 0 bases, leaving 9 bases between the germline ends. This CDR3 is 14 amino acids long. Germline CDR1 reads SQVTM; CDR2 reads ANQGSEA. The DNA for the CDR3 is TGCAGCGTTGAAGTTTGGGCGGTGAACACTGAAGCTTTCTTT. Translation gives CSVEVWAVNTEAFF.

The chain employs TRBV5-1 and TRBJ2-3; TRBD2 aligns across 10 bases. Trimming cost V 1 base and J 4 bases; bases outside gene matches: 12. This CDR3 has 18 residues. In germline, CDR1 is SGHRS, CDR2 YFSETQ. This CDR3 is CASSLNRLAGVSADTQYF. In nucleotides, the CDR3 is TGCGCCAGCAGCTTGAATCGCCTAGCGGGAGTTTCGGCAGATACGCAGTATTTT.